This entry lists 14 T cell receptor beta chains sequenced from one sample in a study of blood T cells in healthy people across ages. Using a J-beta primer mix together with a sample-barcoded 5' primer, a second PCR was run for 7 to 11 cycles. MiXCR, applied by TCRdb to the 5' RACE reads, yields one record per CDR3 protein. Of about 680,000 distinct CDR3 sequences listed, more than 40% are singletons. Sequencing was performed on blood. The receptors shown here come from a woman aged 55 to 70 in good health.

This clonotype was counted between two and nine times. The rearrangement links TRBV4-2 to TRBJ1-2, with D possibly being TRBD1 (6 bases). Trimming cost V 3 bases and J 6 bases, with 14 bases left between them. CDR1 is LGHNA, CDR2 YNFKEQ, per germline. The CDR3 consists of 14 residues. As DNA, the CDR3 is TGTGCCAGCAGCCACACAGGGCCGGAAAATGGCTACACCTTC. It is translated as CASSHTGPENGYTF.

As concerns this clonotype: Given a much more abundant clone one base away, this may be a read error. The V call is TRBV7-3, the J call TRBJ2-3; possibly TRBD2 for D (5 bases). This CDR3 has 16 amino acids. Germline CDR1 SGHTA, CDR2 FQGTGA. Trimming cost V 3 bases and J 0 bases, with 13 bases left between them. This CDR3 is CASSFGRAASTDTQYF. DNA of the CDR3: TGTGCCAGCAGCTTCGGACGAGCGGCAAGCACAGATACGCAGTATTTT.

This sequence joins TRBV20-1 and TRBJ2-3, with 10 positions matching TRBD2. The CDR3 contains 14 residues. The V gene's germline CDR1 is DFQATT and CDR2 SNEGSKA (reference sequence). The V segment lost 1 base and the J segment 10 bases; nucleotides outside the gene matches: 8. The CDR3 here is CSARGKAGGPAQYF. Written as DNA, the CDR3 is TGCAGTGCTAGAGGGAAAGCGGGAGGGCCTGCGCAGTATTTT.

The J gene is TRBJ2-7, the V gene TRBV7-9; TRBD1 matches 10 bases. CDR1 is SEHNR, CDR2 FQNEAQ, per germline (reference sequence). The length of the CDR3 is 14 residues. Unmatched junction bases numbered 4, after V lost 3 bases and J lost 5 bases. The CDR3 DNA reads as TGTGCCAGCAGCTTGGACAGGGGGGTAAACGAGCAGTACTTC. Protein sequence: CASSLDRGVNEQYF.

This clonotype was found a few times. V is TRBV20-1 and J is TRBJ1-4; D uncertain. The CDR3 covers 14 residues. The V gene lost 3 bases and the J gene lost 4 bases, with 12 bases spanning the gap. CDR1 DFQATT and CDR2 SNEGSKA come from the germline V gene (reference sequence). CDR3 in DNA: TGCAGTGCTAGGGAAATGGGCTTTAATGAAAAACTGTTTTTT. Translating gives CSAREMGFNEKLFF.

The V gene is TRBV6-4, the J gene TRBJ2-7; tentatively, D is TRBD2 (5 bases). Germline V CDR1 and CDR2: MRHNA, SNTAGT. This CDR3 is built from 13 residues. V was clipped by 10 bases and J by 10 bases, with 23 bases between them. The CDR3 region is CAIVATAEAAQYF. DNA for the CDR3: TGTGCCATCGTTGCTACGGCCGAAGCGGCCCAGTACTTC.

V is TRBV9 and J is TRBJ2-6; 8 bases fit TRBD1. This CDR3 spans 19 amino acids. Trimming at V came to 0 bases and at J to 0 bases, leaving 8 bases not matched to a gene. Germline assignment: CDR1 SGDLS and CDR2 YYNGEE. Written as DNA, the CDR3 is TGTGCCAGCAGCGTAGACAGGGGGGCAAGAGCCTCTGGGGCCAACGTCCTGACTTTC. It is translated as CASSVDRGARASGANVLTF.

V is TRBV29-1 and J is TRBJ1-5; no firm D call. The V and J ends lost 4 bases and 6 bases respectively, with 13 bases between them. CDR1 and CDR2 (germline): SQVTM, ANQGSEA. The CDR3 totals 13 residues. CDR3 DNA: TGCAGCGTTGGTACGGCGCGCGGTCAGCCCCAGCATTTT. Its protein product is CSVGTARGQPQHF.

The CDR3 DNA sequence: TGTGCCAGCAGGCAATCAGGGACTTACAATGAGCAGTTCTTC. As protein: CASRQSGTYNEQFF. This chain connects TRBV7-2 to TRBJ2-1; tentatively, D is TRBD2 (6 bases). The CDR3 totals 14 residues. The germline gives CDR1 SGHTA, CDR2 FQGNSA. Trimming took 6 bases from V and 4 from J, leaving 13 bases between them.

This clonotype was observed once. The chain links TRBV20-1 to TRBJ1-1; tentative D call: TRBD1 (5 bases). Germline V CDR1 and CDR2: DFQATT, SNEGSKA (reference sequence). Trimming cost V 3 bases and J 3 bases, with 11 bases left between them. The CDR3 runs to 13 residues. CDR3 coding DNA: TGCAGTGCTAGTCCACCACAGGACACTGAAGCTTTCTTT. Encoded protein: CSASPPQDTEAFF.

This clonotype was counted between two and nine times. V and J are TRBV28 and TRBJ2-1, with D possibly being TRBD2 (6 bases). The CDR3 sequence is 12 residues long. The V end lost 10 bases, the J end lost 6 bases, and 13 bases lay between the germline ends. The germline V gene has CDR1 MDHEN and CDR2 SYDVKM. CDR3: CATVGTANEQFF. CDR3 bases: TGTGCCACCGTCGGGACTGCCAATGAGCAGTTCTTC.

The table lists this clonotype with a few counts. V gene TRBV20-1 combines with J gene TRBJ1-2, with 8 bases identical to TRBD1. This CDR3 region has 13 residues. The junction had 9 bases not matched to a gene; V was cut back by 5 bases and J by 7 bases. The germline gives CDR1 DFQATT, CDR2 SNEGSKA (reference sequence). The CDR3 protein is CSAPDRGNGGYTF. In nucleotides, the CDR3 is TGCAGTGCTCCAGACAGGGGAAACGGTGGCTACACCTTC.

This chain connects TRBV7-9 to TRBJ1-6; D is uncertain. The CDR3 spans 17 residues. The germline gives CDR1 SEHNR, CDR2 FQNEAQ (reference sequence). V dropped 1 base and J dropped 0 bases, with 10 bases sitting between them. The CDR3 reads CASSLGPESSYNSPLHF. In DNA, the CDR3 is TGTGCCAGCAGCTTAGGACCAGAAAGCTCCTATAATTCACCCCTCCACTTT.

The chain is built from TRBV7-9 and TRBJ2-7; maybe TRBD1 (6 bases). V was clipped by 5 bases and J by 5 bases, with 16 bases between them. Looked up from germline, CDR1 is SEHNR and CDR2 is FQNEAQ (reference sequence). This CDR3 spans 14 amino acids. The CDR3: CASSPGVTGNEQYF. CDR3 DNA sequence: TGTGCCAGCAGCCCAGGGGTAACCGGCAACGAGCAGTACTTC.